This T cell receptor (beta chain) was documented in a study of T cells in Graves' hyperthyroidism and ophthalmopathy. This clonotype has more than one count but fewer than ten. RNA transcripts yielded amplified TCR beta CDR3 regions. First-round RT-PCR targeting the TCR CDR3 was performed with the HTBI primer set. A single record per CDR3 protein comes from TCRdb applying MiXCR to the multiplex PCR reads. This table holds hundreds of thousands of distinct CDR3 sequences, roughly a fifth found once. V gave up 6 bases and J gave up 3 bases; unmatched junction bases: 8. This CDR3 has 13 amino acids. Germline V gene lookup returns CDR1 DFQATT and CDR2 SNEGSKA (reference sequence).

What was sequenced was blood. This chain links TRBV20-1 with TRBJ2-7; TRBD2 agrees at 7 bases. The sequence came from a man aged 45-65 years with Graves' ophthalmopathy. CDR3: CSAPTSALYEQYF. The CDR3 nucleotides are TGCAGTGCCCCCACTAGCGCGCTCTACGAGCAGTACTTC.